This T cell receptor beta chain was observed in a study of Graves' ophthalmopathy and Graves' hyperthyroidism. CDR3 length equals 15 residues. Germline V gives CDR1 SGHRS, CDR2 YFSETQ. Between the trimmed V and J ends, which lost 5 bases and 4 bases, there was a span of 16 bases. TCR beta CDR3 regions were amplified from RNA transcripts. First-round RT-PCR relied on HTBI primers, and a second-round multiplex PCR came next. TCRdb redid the calling of the multiplex PCR reads with MiXCR, one entry per CDR3 protein. The profile covers roughly 1.1 million distinct CDR3 sequences, with about 38% appearing a single time and 11% taken by the ten largest. This clonotype was seen ten or more times.

This clonotype originated in an adult man with Graves' hyperthyroidism. The chain recombines TRBV5-1 with TRBJ1-5; the D gene is possibly TRBD1 (6 bases). The sequenced material came from peripheral blood or thyroid tissue (not recorded which). CDR3 coding DNA: TGCGCCAGCAGGGGGGGTACAACAGGGAATCAGCCCCAGCATTTT. Amino acids: CASRGGTTGNQPQHF.